Listed below are T cell receptor beta chains from one sample, sequenced in a study of blood T cell repertoires in COVID-19. Sequenced by immunoSEQ multiplex PCR; TCRdb stores in-frame clones only, minus some. The table has 200,000 to 300,000 clones, about 83% seen once. The sequenced sample consisted of peripheral blood. The receptors were gathered from a human donor in a cohort sampled during active COVID-19. Each CDR3 is given with its conserved first and last residue. The order of the fields is J gene, V gene, D gene, clone size, CDR3 protein, CDR3 DNA. The D gene is left open where the match is weak. A clone size is listed for some rows: how often the clone was seen (once, few, many), or a class if it is expanded.

j_call: TRBJ2-3; v_call: TRBV4-1; d_call: -; clone_size: -; cdr3_aa: CASSQDGGGPSDTQYF; cdr3_nt: TGCGCCAGCAGCCAAGATGGGGGGGGCCCCTCAGATACGCAGTATTTT
j_call: TRBJ2-7; v_call: TRBV28; d_call: TRBD1; clone_size: -; cdr3_aa: CASRAGQGGLSYEQYF; cdr3_nt: TGTGCCAGCAGGGCTGGACAGGGGGGCCTTTCCTACGAGCAGTACTTC
j_call: TRBJ1-1; v_call: TRBV6-5; d_call: -; clone_size: -; cdr3_aa: CASIGLLVSEAFF; cdr3_nt: TGTGCCAGCATTGGACTTTTGGTCTCTGAAGCTTTCTTT
j_call: TRBJ2-7; v_call: TRBV5-4; d_call: TRBD2; clone_size: -; cdr3_aa: CASSLERGAYEQYF; cdr3_nt: TGTGCCAGCAGCTTGGAGCGGGGCGCGTACGAGCAGTACTTC
j_call: TRBJ2-5; v_call: TRBV7-6; d_call: -; clone_size: -; cdr3_aa: CASSLAGTTGETQYF; cdr3_nt: TGTGCCAGCAGCTTAGCGGGGACCACAGGGGAGACCCAGTACTTC
j_call: TRBJ1-1; v_call: TRBV15; d_call: TRBD1; clone_size: -; cdr3_aa: CATSTGTAPGTEAFF; cdr3_nt: TGTGCCACCAGCACCGGGACAGCCCCTGGAACTGAAGCTTTCTTT
j_call: TRBJ2-4; v_call: TRBV5-1; d_call: -; clone_size: few; cdr3_aa: CASSYGSVAKNIQYF; cdr3_nt: TGCGCCAGCAGCTACGGGTCAGTAGCCAAAAACATTCAGTACTTC
j_call: TRBJ2-7; v_call: TRBV5-4; d_call: -; clone_size: -; cdr3_aa: CASSSQAGDSYEQYF; cdr3_nt: TGTGCCAGCAGCTCCCAGGCGGGTGACTCCTACGAGCAGTACTTC
j_call: TRBJ2-2; v_call: TRBV3-1/TRBV3-2; d_call: -; clone_size: -; cdr3_aa: CASSRGVANTGELFF; cdr3_nt: TGTGCCAGCAGCCGGGGGGTGGCGAACACCGGGGAGCTGTTTTTT
j_call: TRBJ2-1; v_call: TRBV5-8; d_call: TRBD2; clone_size: -; cdr3_aa: CASSFYGLAGAPEEQFF; cdr3_nt: TGTGCCAGCAGCTTCTATGGACTAGCGGGGGCCCCTGAGGAGCAGTTCTTC
j_call: TRBJ1-5; v_call: TRBV15; d_call: -; clone_size: -; cdr3_aa: CATSRERLYSNQPQHF; cdr3_nt: TGTGCCACCAGCAGAGAGAGATTGTATAGCAATCAGCCCCAGCATTTT
j_call: TRBJ1-2; v_call: TRBV12-3/TRBV12-4; d_call: -; clone_size: -; cdr3_aa: CASSPGEGYGYTF; cdr3_nt: TGTGCCAGCAGTCCAGGGGAGGGCTATGGCTACACCTTC
j_call: TRBJ1-1; v_call: TRBV5-1; d_call: -; clone_size: -; cdr3_aa: CASSLAGGIMNTEAFF; cdr3_nt: TGCGCCAGCAGCTTGGCCGGGGGGATAATGAACACTGAAGCTTTCTTT
j_call: TRBJ1-2; v_call: TRBV5-1; d_call: TRBD1; clone_size: -; cdr3_aa: CASSRDRGQGYGYTF; cdr3_nt: TGCGCCAGCAGCCGGGACAGGGGGCAAGGCTATGGCTACACCTTC
j_call: TRBJ1-6; v_call: TRBV7-8; d_call: -; clone_size: -; cdr3_aa: CASKTGKDSPLHF; cdr3_nt: TGTGCCAGCAAAACAGGGAAGGATTCACCCCTCCACTTT
j_call: TRBJ2-1; v_call: TRBV15; d_call: TRBD2; clone_size: -; cdr3_aa: CATSRPGTSASSYNEQFF; cdr3_nt: TGTGCCACCAGCAGACCCGGGACTAGCGCTAGCTCCTACAATGAGCAGTTCTTC
j_call: TRBJ1-4; v_call: TRBV23-1; d_call: -; clone_size: -; cdr3_aa: CASSLWEGDSEKLFF; cdr3_nt: TGCGCCAGCAGTCTCTGGGAGGGGGATAGCGAAAAACTGTTTTTT
j_call: TRBJ2-3; v_call: TRBV5-6; d_call: -; clone_size: -; cdr3_aa: CASSPLVGAGTDTQYF; cdr3_nt: TGTGCCAGCAGCCCCTTAGTGGGGGCTGGGACAGATACGCAGTATTTT
j_call: TRBJ1-1; v_call: TRBV15; d_call: TRBD1; clone_size: -; cdr3_aa: CATSRGQTSTEAFF; cdr3_nt: TGTGCCACCAGCAGGGGACAGACAAGCACTGAAGCTTTCTTT